The clone carrying this T cell receptor (beta chain) was seen repeatedly, ten times or more. What it binds is not known. The sample belongs to a study of identical twins. Findings and limits, study-wide: Insertions ran lower in abundant cord blood beta clonotypes, though not in memory repertoires. The same donors were not followed; conclusions instead depended on cross-sectional statistical analysis. Alpha sequences that were out-of-frame and twin-shared showed an excess of low generation probability.

TCRdb called the 5' RACE reads again in MiXCR, with one record for every CDR3 protein. The profile shows roughly 150,000 distinct CDR3 sequences, roughly 3.5% of them singletons. Healthy Caucasian individuals made up all the donors. V lost 6 bases and J lost 3, with 12 bases in between. The length of the CDR3 is 13 residues. The germline V gene has CDR1 DFQATT and CDR2 SNEGSKA (reference sequence). The receptor's source is a man between 18 and 29 years old in good health. Sequencing was done on a sample of memory T cells sorted from blood. The V call is TRBV20-1, the J call TRBJ2-1, with D maybe TRBD2 (5 bases). Written as DNA, the CDR3 is TGCAGTGCCACAGAAGGAGGCTACAATGAGCAGTTCTTC. Amino acid sequence: CSATEGGYNEQFF.